One T cell receptor beta chain is described in this entry. Its antigen is unidentified. The CDR3 is made up of 16 amino acids. The V end was cut by 4 bases, the J end by 0 bases, with 13 bases between. Germline V gene data show CDR1 as SGHTA and CDR2 as FQGNSA. Every sample had a minimum of 6.5 million PBMCs isolated. Primers used in a second PCR of roughly 6 to 11 cycles were a sample-barcoded 5' primer and a J-beta primer mix. TCRdb processed the 5' RACE reads anew with MiXCR; each CDR3 protein has one entry. The data hold 1.2 million to 1.5 million distinct CDR3 sequences, with 55% to 75% observed a single time. This sample is part of a study of blood T cells in healthy people across ages. Study-wide points: CMV infection status of these donors was not known.

The chain is built from TRBV7-2 and TRBJ1-5; a possible D gene is TRBD1 (5 bases). The sequenced sample was blood. The sequence was obtained from a man aged 18 to 30 in good health. The CDR3 DNA is TGTGCCAGCAGCTCAGGGACGGTTTATAGCAATCAGCCCCAGCATTTT. It translates to CASSSGTVYSNQPQHF.